Below are 29 T cell receptor beta chains sequenced from a single sample in a study of human T cells and chemical hapten exposure. This sample's treatment: therapeutic diphenylcyclopropenone sensitization with weekly scalp DPC. The library put unique molecular identifiers onto individual cDNA molecules. TCRdb used MiXCR to reprocess the reads, holding one entry per CDR3 protein. The sample holds about 600 distinct CDR3 sequences; approximately 98% are singletons and the top ten take roughly 4.5%. This specimen was whole blood, taken before DPC sensitization or 2, 6, or about 24 weeks after (not recorded which). These receptors all stem from an adult with alopecia areata. Some clones in this sample may be carry-over from other donors' samples. This table probably holds off-target reads from a library built for another chain.

The chain employs TRBV20-1 and TRBJ1-2, with D tentatively TRBD1 (5 bases). V was pared by 6 bases and J by 6 bases, with 17 bases between. The length of the CDR3 is 13 residues. Germline assignment: CDR1 DFQATT and CDR2 SNEGSKA (reference sequence). CDR3 residues: CSAVFWGGDGYTF. The CDR3 DNA reads TGCAGTGCGGTTTTTTGGGGAGGGGATGGCTACACCTTC.

This clonotype was detected only once. The chain links TRBV5-1 to TRBJ2-3; unclear D gene. Trimming removed 0 bases from V and 6 bases from J, with 11 bases in between. Germline V gene lookup returns CDR1 SGHRS and CDR2 YFSETQ. The CDR3 extends over 14 amino acids. The CDR3 sequence is CASSLAGSWDTQYF. The DNA of the CDR3 is TGCGCCAGCAGCTTGGCCGGTTCCTGGGATACGCAGTATTTT.

The J gene is TRBJ2-3, the V gene TRBV5-1, with D unclear. The CDR3 length is 14 residues. V lost 1 base and J 4 bases, leaving 10 bases between the germline ends. Germline V gives CDR1 SGHRS, CDR2 YFSETQ. The CDR3 nucleotides read TGCGCCAGCAGCTTGTCGGCAGGACCAGATACGCAGTATTTT. It specifies CASSLSAGPDTQYF.

The V call is TRBV27, the J call TRBJ2-1; TRBD2 agrees at 7 bases. The germline V gene encodes CDR1 MNHEY and CDR2 SMNVEV (reference sequence). V lost 5 bases, J lost 5 bases, and 6 bases stayed unmatched. There are 14 residues in the CDR3. CDR3 coding DNA: TGTGCCAGCAGTCCCGGGACTACCGACAATGAGCAGTTCTTC. Translated: CASSPGTTDNEQFF.

This chain connects TRBV24-1 to TRBJ2-1; 8 bases line up with TRBD2. This CDR3 region has 12 residues. Per the germline V gene, CDR1 is KGHDR and CDR2 is SFDVKD. Trimming cost V 7 bases and J 15 bases; bases outside gene matches: 10. CDR3 loop: CATSLAGRALFF. CDR3 sequence (DNA): TGTGCCACCAGCTTAGCGGGGCGGGCTTTGTTCTTC.

This sequence joins TRBV3-1 and TRBJ2-5; D unclear. V lost 2 bases and J lost 2, with 6 bases in between. Germline values: CDR1 LGHDT, CDR2 YNNKEL (reference sequence). This CDR3 comprises 13 residues. CDR3 nucleotide sequence: TGTGCCAGCAGCCAATCACAGCAAGAGACCCAGTACTTC. It translates to CASSQSQQETQYF.

This rearrangement joins TRBV7-2 to TRBJ2-7; D gene unclear. CDR1 is SGHTA and CDR2 is FQGNSA in the germline V gene. The CDR3 has 12 residues. Trimming stripped 5 bases from V and 6 bases from J, with 11 bases between. CDR3 in DNA: TGTGCCAGCAGCCCCAGCCCCTTCGAGCAGTACTTC. Translated, it gives CASSPSPFEQYF.

The chain links TRBV12-5 to TRBJ1-2; TRBD1 agrees at 7 bases. The germline gives CDR1 LGHNT, CDR2 FRNRAP. Trimming took 2 bases from V and 3 from J; bases not matched to a gene: 3. The CDR3 sequence is 14 residues long. The CDR3 DNA is TGTGCTAGTGGTTTGAGGGACAGCTACTATGGCTACACCTTC. Encoded protein: CASGLRDSYYGYTF. Together with reference TRBV12-5 and TRBJ1-2, the CDR3 gives the full variable domain: DARVTQTPRHKVTEMGQEVTMRCQPILGHNTVFWYRQTMMQGLELLAYFRNRAPLDDSGMPKDRFSAEMPDATLATLKIQPSEPRDSAVYFCASGLRDSYYGYTFGSGTRLTVV.

The rearrangement uses TRBV7-9 and TRBJ1-1; D is unclear. The CDR3 length is 12 residues. With 2 bases removed from V and 7 bases from J, the gap between germline ends came to 8 bases. Germline V gene data show CDR1 as SEHNR and CDR2 as FQNEAQ (reference sequence). In DNA form, the CDR3 reads TGTGCCAGCAGCTTAAGTACAGATGAAGCTTTCTTT. This gives the protein CASSLSTDEAFF.

The chain combines TRBV5-1 with TRBJ2-5; 7 nucleotides agree with TRBD1. Trimming removed 4 bases from V and 3 bases from J; junction bases left unmatched: 6. This CDR3 has 14 amino acids. Germline CDR1 is SGHRS and CDR2 is YFSETQ. The CDR3 nucleotides read TGCGCCAGCAGCACCGGGACAGCTAAAGAGACCCAGTACTTC. Translating gives CASSTGTAKETQYF.

The chain links TRBV5-1 to TRBJ2-1; either TRBD1 or TRBD2 may supply D (5 bases each). Between the trimmed V and J ends, which lost 0 bases and 9 bases, there was a span of 13 bases. Germline CDR1 and CDR2: SGHRS and YFSETQ. The CDR3 has 14 amino acids. The CDR3 is CASSLELGVGEQFF. CDR3 nucleotide sequence: TGCGCCAGCAGCTTGGAACTAGGGGTTGGTGAGCAGTTCTTC.

This clonotype occurred once. The chain combines TRBV20-1 with TRBJ2-3; D tentatively reads TRBD1 or TRBD2 (5 bases each). Germline CDR1 reads DFQATT; CDR2 reads SNEGSKA (reference sequence). This CDR3 spans 13 amino acids. V gave up 5 bases and J gave up 6 bases, with 15 bases separating them. CDR3: CSAEGRADDTQYF. The CDR3 DNA follows: TGCAGTGCTGAGGGCAGGGCGGACGATACGCAGTATTTT.

This chain uses TRBV3-1 with TRBJ1-6; maybe TRBD1 (5 bases). Trimming left V 0 bases short and J 9 bases short, with 9 bases between. Germline-derived CDR1 and CDR2 are LGHDT and YNNKEL (reference sequence). The CDR3 has 14 amino acids. DNA of the CDR3: TGTGCCAGCAGCCAAGAGCACAGGACTTCACCCCTCCACTTT. Translation gives CASSQEHRTSPLHF. Full variable domain (rest looked up from reference TRBV3-1 and TRBJ1-6): DTAVSQTPKYLVTQMGNDKSIKCEQNLGHDTMYWYKQDSKKFLKIMFSYNNKELIINETVPNRFSPKSPDKAHLNLHINSLELGDSAVYFCASSQEHRTSPLHFGNGTRLTVT.

The chain is built from TRBV6-2 or TRBV6-3 and TRBJ2-5; the D gene is possibly TRBD2 (5 bases). Germline CDR1 and CDR2: MNHEY and SVGEGT. This CDR3 is built from 14 residues. V lost 6 bases to trimming and J lost 0 bases, with 11 bases between them. The DNA of the CDR3 is TGTGCCAGCAGACTTTTGGGAGACCAAGAGACCCAGTACTTC. Amino acids: CASRLLGDQETQYF.

This sequence joins TRBV2 and TRBJ1-4; TRBD1 agrees at 8 bases. This CDR3 comprises 14 residues. Losses at the gene ends were 6 bases for V and 7 bases for J; bases not matched to a gene: 7. Germline CDR1 reads SNHLY; CDR2 reads FYNNEI. This CDR3 reads CASRFDRGFEKLFF. The CDR3 DNA is TGTGCCAGCAGATTTGACAGGGGATTTGAAAAACTGTTTTTT. The variable domain in full, completed from reference TRBV2 and TRBJ1-4, reads EPEVTQTPSHQVTQMGQEVILRCVPISNHLYFYWYRQILGQKVEFLVSFYNNEISEKSEIFDDQFSVERPDGSNFTLKIRSTKLEDSAMYFCASRFDRGFEKLFFGSGTQLSVL.

The chain has TRBV3-1 and TRBJ2-3; D call uncertain. Trimming shortened V by 2 bases and J by 11 bases, and 11 bases separated the two germline ends. The germline V gene encodes CDR1 LGHDT and CDR2 YNNKEL (reference sequence). This CDR3 is built from 12 residues. DNA of the CDR3: TGTGCCAGCAGCCAAAAAAACCTAGAGCAGTATTTT. It codes for CASSQKNLEQYF.

The chain links TRBV20-1 to TRBJ1-5; 8 nucleotides match TRBD1. The CDR3 extends over 14 amino acids. Germline V gives CDR1 DFQATT, CDR2 SNEGSKA (reference sequence). J gave up 0 bases and V 5 bases, and 3 bases lay outside the gene matches. The CDR3 loop is CSAWDRYSNQPQHF. The DNA for the CDR3 is TGCAGTGCTTGGGACAGGTATAGCAATCAGCCCCAGCATTTT.

The chain has TRBV5-1 and TRBJ1-1, with D unclear. CDR3 length: 14 residues. Germline CDR1 SGHRS, CDR2 YFSETQ. The V gene lost 3 bases and the J gene lost 7 bases, with 16 bases spanning the gap. In DNA form, the CDR3 reads TGCGCCAGCAGCTCTACATCCACCACAGTTGAAGCTTTCTTT. Amino acids: CASSSTSTTVEAFF.

A single count supports this clonotype. This CDR3 is CASNTGGLSDTQYF. In DNA form, the CDR3 reads TGTGCCAGCAACACAGGGGGACTCTCAGATACGCAGTATTTT. This chain joins TRBV9 and TRBJ2-3, with TRBD1 matching 8 bases. In germline, CDR1 is SGDLS, CDR2 YYNGEE. The junction had 7 bases not matched to a gene; V was cut back by 6 bases and J by 4 bases. This CDR3 contains 14 residues.

This chain connects TRBV27 to TRBJ2-5; D is uncertain. The V end was cut by 4 bases, the J end by 0 bases, with 6 bases between. The CDR3 spans 13 residues. The germline CDR1 and CDR2 sequences are MNHEY and SMNVEV (reference sequence). DNA for the CDR3: TGTGCCAGCAGTTCTACTAACCAAGAGACCCAGTACTTC. It encodes CASSSTNQETQYF.

The chain carries TRBV12-3 or TRBV12-4 and TRBJ2-7, with TRBD1 identical over 7 bases. Unmatched junction bases numbered 9, after V lost 5 bases and J lost 5 bases. The CDR3 length is 14 residues. This CDR3 is CASSPRQGPHEQYF. Here the CDR3 DNA reads TGTGCCAGCAGTCCTCGACAGGGCCCCCACGAGCAGTACTTC.

Only one count was recorded for this clonotype. CDR3 residues: CASSDAYEQYF. The CDR3 nucleotides read TGTGCCAGCAGTGATGCCTACGAGCAGTACTTC. The gene calls are TRBV25-1 and TRBJ2-7; D is uncertain. Germline values: CDR1 MGHDK, CDR2 SYGVNS. V was clipped by 3 bases and J by 2 bases, with 2 bases between them. This CDR3 contains 11 residues.

The table lists this clonotype with a count of one. The chain links TRBV12-3 or TRBV12-4 to TRBJ1-5, with a possible D match to TRBD1 (5 bases). V was shortened by 4 bases and J by 7 bases, with 8 bases between the two germline ends. CDR3 length: 12 amino acids. This CDR3 reads CASSSDRQPQHF. For the CDR3, the DNA is TGTGCCAGCAGTTCCGACAGACAGCCCCAGCATTTT.

The chain combines TRBV6-5 with TRBJ2-7, with TRBD1 matching 7 bases. V was clipped by 4 bases and J by 2 bases; unmatched bases: 5. In germline, CDR1 is MNHEY, CDR2 SVGAGI. The length of the CDR3 is 14 residues. In nucleotides, the CDR3 is TGTGCCAGCAGTTCCCGGGACAGCACCTACGAGCAGTACTTC. The encoded protein is CASSSRDSTYEQYF.

This clonotype was counted once. The J gene is TRBJ2-7, the V gene TRBV30; D possibly uses TRBD1 or TRBD2 (5 bases each). V lost 5 bases to trimming and J lost 5 bases, with 16 bases between them. Germline V gene data show CDR1 as GTSNPN and CDR2 as SVGIG (reference sequence). CDR3 length equals 13 residues. The CDR3 is CAWRDAGFHEQYF. In DNA form, the CDR3 reads TGTGCCTGGCGGGACGCAGGGTTTCACGAGCAGTACTTC.

The chain joins TRBV12-3 or TRBV12-4 to TRBJ1-6; a weak D match, TRBD1 (6 bases). The CDR3 sequence is 14 residues long. The germline V and J ends were trimmed by 6 bases and 9 bases, with 15 bases remaining between them. The CDR3 loop reads CASRPDSLRSPLHF. The CDR3 DNA is TGTGCCAGCAGGCCGGACAGCCTCCGTTCACCCCTCCACTTT.

This chain links TRBV30 with TRBJ2-6; either TRBD1 or TRBD2 may supply D (5 bases each). Germline-derived CDR1 and CDR2 are GTSNPN and SVGIG (reference sequence). V lost 5 bases and J 2 bases, leaving 10 bases between the germline ends. The CDR3 totals 14 residues. The CDR3 is CAWQGPAGANVLTF. The CDR3 DNA reads as TGTGCCTGGCAGGGACCTGCTGGGGCCAACGTCCTGACTTTC.

The chain joins TRBV5-1 to TRBJ1-1; TRBD1 might be the D (6 bases). V shed 4 bases and J shed 1 base, with 11 bases lying between them. CDR1 SGHRS and CDR2 YFSETQ come from the germline V gene. The CDR3 consists of 14 residues. The CDR3 DNA sequence: TGCGCCAGCAGCATCCAGACAGGGAACACTGAAGCTTTCTTT. As protein: CASSIQTGNTEAFF.

The chain joins TRBV5-1 to TRBJ2-5; D is unclear. This CDR3 spans 12 amino acids. V lost 4 bases to trimming and J lost 2 bases, with 6 bases between them. From germline, CDR1 is SGHRS and CDR2 YFSETQ. The CDR3 DNA follows: TGCGCCAGCAGCGAACCTCAAGAGACCCAGTACTTC. Its protein is CASSEPQETQYF.